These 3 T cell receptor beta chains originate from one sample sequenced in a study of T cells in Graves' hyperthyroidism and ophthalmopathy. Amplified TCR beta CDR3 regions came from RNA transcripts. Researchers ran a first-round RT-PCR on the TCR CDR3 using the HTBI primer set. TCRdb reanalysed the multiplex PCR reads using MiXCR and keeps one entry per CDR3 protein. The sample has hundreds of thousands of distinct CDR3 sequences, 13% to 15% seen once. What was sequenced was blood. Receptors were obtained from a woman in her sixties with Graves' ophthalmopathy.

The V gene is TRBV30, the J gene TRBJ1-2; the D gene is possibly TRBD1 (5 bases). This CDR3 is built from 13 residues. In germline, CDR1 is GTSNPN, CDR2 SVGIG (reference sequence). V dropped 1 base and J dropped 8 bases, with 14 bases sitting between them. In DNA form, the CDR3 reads TGTGCCTGGAGTGCCGGCAGGGAGGGAGGCTACACCTTC. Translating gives CAWSAGREGGYTF. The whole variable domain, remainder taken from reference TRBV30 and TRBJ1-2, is SQTIHQWPATLVQPVGSPLSLECTVEGTSNPNLYWYRQAAGRGLQLLFYSVGIGQISSEVPQNLSASRPQDRQFILSSKKLLLSDSGFYLCAWSAGREGGYTFGSGTRLTVV.

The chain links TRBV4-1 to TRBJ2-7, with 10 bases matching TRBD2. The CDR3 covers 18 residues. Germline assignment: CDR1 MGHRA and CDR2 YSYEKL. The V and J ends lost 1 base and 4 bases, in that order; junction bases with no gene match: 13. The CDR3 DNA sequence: TGCGCCAGCAGCCAAGGACTAGCGGGCCCTCCGCCGTCTTACGAGCAGTACTTC. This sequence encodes CASSQGLAGPPPSYEQYF.

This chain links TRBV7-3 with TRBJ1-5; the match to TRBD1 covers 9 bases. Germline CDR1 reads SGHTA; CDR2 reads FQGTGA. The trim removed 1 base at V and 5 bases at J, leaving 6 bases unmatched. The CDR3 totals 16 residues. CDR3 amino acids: CASSLMGQGKDQPQHF. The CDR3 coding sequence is TGTGCCAGCAGCTTAATGGGACAGGGAAAGGATCAGCCCCAGCATTTT.